This TCR beta chain comes out of a study of PD-L1 blockade in urothelial cancer. The study's findings and limits: Blood clones associated with the tumor expanded more at 3 weeks in durable-benefit patients.

Concerning this clone itself: Its antigen is as yet unknown.

Specified time point: peripheral blood 6 weeks after treatment start. TCRdb's copy holds only in-frame clones and misses some; the assay was immunoSEQ multiplex PCR. In the table there are around 40,000 clones, roughly 85% of which are singletons. Sequenced here: PBMCs, sampled around atezolizumab (anti-PD-L1) treatment. This receptor was obtained from a man aged 70 or older with urothelial cancer.

CDR3 DNA: TGCGCCAGCAGCTTGGCAGGGACAGCGAATGGCTACACCTTC. It yields the protein CASSLAGTANGYTF. The chain employs TRBV5-1 and TRBJ1-2, with TRBD1 identical over 7 bases. CDR1 and CDR2 (germline): SGHRS, YFSETQ. The CDR3 is made up of 14 amino acids. Losses at the gene ends were 0 bases for V and 6 bases for J; bases not matched to a gene: 5.